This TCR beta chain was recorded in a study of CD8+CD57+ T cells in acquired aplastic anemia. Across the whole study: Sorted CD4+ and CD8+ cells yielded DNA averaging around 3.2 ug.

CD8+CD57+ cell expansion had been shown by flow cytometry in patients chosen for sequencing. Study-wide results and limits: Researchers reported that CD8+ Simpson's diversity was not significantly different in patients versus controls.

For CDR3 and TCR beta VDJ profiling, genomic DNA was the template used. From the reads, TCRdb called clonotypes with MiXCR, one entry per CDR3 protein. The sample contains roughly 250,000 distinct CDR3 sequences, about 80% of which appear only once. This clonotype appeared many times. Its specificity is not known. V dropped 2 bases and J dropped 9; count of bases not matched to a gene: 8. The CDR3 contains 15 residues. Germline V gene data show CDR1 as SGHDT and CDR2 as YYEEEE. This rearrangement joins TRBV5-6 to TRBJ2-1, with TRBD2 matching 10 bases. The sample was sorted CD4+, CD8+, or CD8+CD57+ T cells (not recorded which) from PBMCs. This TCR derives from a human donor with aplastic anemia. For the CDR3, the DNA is TGTGCCAGCAGCTTCGGACTAGCGGTGAGGGGTGAGCAGTTCTTC. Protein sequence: CASSFGLAVRGEQFF.